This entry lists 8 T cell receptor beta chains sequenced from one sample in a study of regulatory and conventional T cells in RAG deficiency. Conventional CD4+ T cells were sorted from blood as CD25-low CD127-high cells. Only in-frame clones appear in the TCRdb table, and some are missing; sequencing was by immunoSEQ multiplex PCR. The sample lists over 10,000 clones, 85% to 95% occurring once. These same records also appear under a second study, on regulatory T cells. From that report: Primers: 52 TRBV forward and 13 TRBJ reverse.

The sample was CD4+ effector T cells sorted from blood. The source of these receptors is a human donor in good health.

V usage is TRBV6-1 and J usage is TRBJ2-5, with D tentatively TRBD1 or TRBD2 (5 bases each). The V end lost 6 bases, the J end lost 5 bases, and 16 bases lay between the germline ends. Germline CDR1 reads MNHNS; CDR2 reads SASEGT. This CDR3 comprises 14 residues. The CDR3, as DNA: TGTGCCAGCAGCGCCCCCCCCAGGGAGGAGACCCAGTACTTC. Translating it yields CASSAPPREETQYF.

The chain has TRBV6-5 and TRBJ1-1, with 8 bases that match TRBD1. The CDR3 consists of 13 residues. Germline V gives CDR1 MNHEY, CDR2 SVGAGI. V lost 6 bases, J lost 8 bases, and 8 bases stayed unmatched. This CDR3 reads CASRQGQGVEAFF. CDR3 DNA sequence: TGTGCCAGCAGACAAGGACAGGGCGTCGAAGCTTTCTTT.

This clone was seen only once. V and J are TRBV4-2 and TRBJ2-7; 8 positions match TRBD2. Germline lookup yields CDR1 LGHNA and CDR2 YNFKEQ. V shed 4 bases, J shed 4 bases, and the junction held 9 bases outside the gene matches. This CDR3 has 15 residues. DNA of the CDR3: TGTGCCAGCAGCCCTGCCGGGACTAGTTTGTACGAGCAGTACTTC. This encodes CASSPAGTSLYEQYF.

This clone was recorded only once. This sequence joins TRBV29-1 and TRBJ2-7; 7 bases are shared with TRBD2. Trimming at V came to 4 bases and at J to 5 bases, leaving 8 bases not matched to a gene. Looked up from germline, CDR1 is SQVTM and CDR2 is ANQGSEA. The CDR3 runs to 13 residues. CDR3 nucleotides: TGCAGCGTTGGCCCCAGCGGGATGCACGAGCAGTACTTC. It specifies CSVGPSGMHEQYF.

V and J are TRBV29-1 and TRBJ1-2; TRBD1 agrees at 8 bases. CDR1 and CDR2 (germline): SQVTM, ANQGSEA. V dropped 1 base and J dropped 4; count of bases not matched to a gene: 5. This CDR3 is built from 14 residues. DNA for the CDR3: TGCAGCGTTGAAGGGAGGGACAGGCTCTATGGCTACACCTTC. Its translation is CSVEGRDRLYGYTF.

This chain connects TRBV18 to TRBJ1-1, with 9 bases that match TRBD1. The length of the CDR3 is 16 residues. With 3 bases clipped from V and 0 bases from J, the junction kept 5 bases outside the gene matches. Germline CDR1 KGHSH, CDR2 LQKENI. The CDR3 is CASSPGQGRMNTEAFF. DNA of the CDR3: TGTGCCAGCTCACCTGGACAGGGGAGAATGAACACTGAAGCTTTCTTT. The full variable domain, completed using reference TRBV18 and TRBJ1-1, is NAGVMQNPRHLVRRRGQEARLRCSPMKGHSHVYWYRQLPEEGLKFMVYLQKENIIDESGMPKERFSAEFPKEGPSILRIQQVVRGDSAAYFCASSPGQGRMNTEAFFGQGTRLTVV.

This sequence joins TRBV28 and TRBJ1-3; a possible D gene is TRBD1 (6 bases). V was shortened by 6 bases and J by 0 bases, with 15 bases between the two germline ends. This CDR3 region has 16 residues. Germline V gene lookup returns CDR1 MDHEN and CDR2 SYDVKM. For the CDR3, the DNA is TGTGCCAGCAGCGGATTCGAACAGGGCTCTGGAAACACCATATATTTT. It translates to CASSGFEQGSGNTIYF.

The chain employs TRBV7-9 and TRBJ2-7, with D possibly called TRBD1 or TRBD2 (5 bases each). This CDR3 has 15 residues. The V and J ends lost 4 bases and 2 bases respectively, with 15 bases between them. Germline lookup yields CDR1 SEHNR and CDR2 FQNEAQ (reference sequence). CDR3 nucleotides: TGTGCCAGCAGCTCTCCCGGGACGGCTCCCTACGAGCAGTACTTC. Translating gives CASSSPGTAPYEQYF.